These 9 T cell receptor beta chains share one sample of origin, sequenced in a study of cytotoxic CD8 clonotypes in ibrutinib-treated CLL. TCRdb's copy holds only in-frame clones and misses some; the assay was immunoSEQ multiplex PCR. The sample has 150,000 or so clones, around nine tenths seen once; the top ten hold more than 2.5%. Specimen: PBMCs, collected at disease progression, from a patient treated with ibrutinib. The receptors shown here come from a human donor with chronic lymphocytic leukemia.

This clone was recorded only once. The J gene is TRBJ2-3, the V gene TRBV7-7, with a tentative D call TRBD1 (5 bases). Trimming pared 1 base from V and 4 bases from J, leaving 6 bases between. Germline V CDR1 and CDR2: SSHAT, FNYEAQ (reference sequence). CDR3 size: 13 residues. The CDR3 DNA follows: TGTGCCAGCAGCTTAGTAGGGGCAGATACGCAGTATTTT. Translated: CASSLVGADTQYF.

The sample holds a few counts of this clone. This chain links TRBV4-1 with TRBJ2-7; 7 positions match TRBD2. CDR3 length: 14 amino acids. Per the germline V gene, CDR1 is MGHRA and CDR2 is YSYEKL. After removal of 1 base from V and 4 bases from J, the junction contained 4 bases not matched to a gene. The CDR3 reads CASSQVAGEYEQYF. In DNA, the CDR3 is TGCGCCAGCAGCCAAGTGGCGGGAGAATACGAGCAGTACTTC.

The chain links TRBV18 to TRBJ1-1; D possibly corresponds to TRBD1 (5 bases). The CDR3 loop spans 13 amino acids. Trimming stripped 6 bases from V and 5 bases from J, with 13 bases between. Germline V CDR1 and CDR2: KGHSH, LQKENI. CDR3 amino acids: CASSAGETTEAFF. The CDR3 DNA sequence: TGTGCCAGCTCGGCGGGGGAAACGACTGAAGCTTTCTTT.

The V gene is TRBV5-4, the J gene TRBJ2-2; D ambiguous. Looked up from germline, CDR1 is SGHNT and CDR2 is YYREEE (reference sequence). Between the trimmed V and J ends, which lost 5 bases and 8 bases, there was a span of 7 bases. The CDR3 runs 11 residues. The CDR3 loop reads CASSSSGELFF. CDR3 nucleotide sequence: TGTGCCAGCAGTTCATCGGGGGAGCTGTTTTTT.

This rearrangement joins TRBV11-3 to TRBJ2-5, with 8 nucleotides matching TRBD2. The CDR3 has 14 amino acids. From germline, CDR1 is SGHNT and CDR2 YENEEA. The V and J ends lost 5 bases and 4 bases, in that order; junction bases with no gene match: 6. The CDR3 region is CASSRGGGAETQYF. The CDR3 DNA reads TGTGCCAGCAGCCGGGGGGGCGGTGCAGAGACCCAGTACTTC.

V is TRBV9 and J is TRBJ2-3; D unclear. The CDR3 runs 15 residues. The germline gives CDR1 SGDLS, CDR2 YYNGEE. Trimming cost V 4 bases and J 6 bases, with 18 bases left between them. The CDR3 DNA reads TGTGCCAGCAGCAAAATCCGGGCCTTCCAGGATACGCAGTATTTT. Protein sequence: CASSKIRAFQDTQYF.

The V call is TRBV7-2, the J call TRBJ2-2; perhaps TRBD2 as D (6 bases). Trimming removed 4 bases from V and 0 bases from J, with 15 bases in between. Germline CDR1 is SGHTA and CDR2 is FQGNSA. This CDR3 is 17 amino acids long. The CDR3 DNA reads as TGTGCCAGCAGCTCCCTTCCGGGCGGGGCGAACACCGGGGAGCTGTTTTTT. This encodes CASSSLPGGANTGELFF.

This rearrangement joins TRBV7-7 to TRBJ2-1; possible D gene TRBD2, 7 bases. There are 12 residues in the CDR3. CDR1 is SSHAT, CDR2 FNYEAQ, per germline (reference sequence). In DNA form, the CDR3 reads TGTGCTACTAGGGGGGAGGGGGATGAGCAGTTCTTC. This translates into CATRGEGDEQFF.

The chain joins TRBV6-5 to TRBJ1-2; D gene ambiguous. The CDR3 has 13 residues. The germline V and J ends were trimmed by 7 bases and 7 bases, with 16 bases remaining between them. Germline loops: CDR1 MNHEY, CDR2 SVGAGI. The CDR3 here is CASTFGRVGGYTF. In nucleotides, the CDR3 is TGTGCCAGCACCTTTGGTCGGGTCGGTGGCTACACCTTC.